This TCR beta chain was captured in a study of T-cell memory formation after mild COVID-19. General study results and limits: Detection of some responders pre-infection suggested pre-existing cross-reactive memory T cells participated. For second-wave clones that peaked at day 37, SARS-CoV-2 specificity went unverified. The study found balanced CD4/CD8 in clones contracting day 15 to 85 and a CD4+ lean in later expanders.

A word on this clonotype: Its antigen is undetermined.

The germline gives CDR1 SQVTM, CDR2 ANQGSEA. This CDR3 region has 12 residues. Trimming took 6 bases from V and 1 from J, leaving 9 bases between them. TCRdb re-derived calls from the 5' RACE reads in MiXCR, one entry per CDR3 protein. The data contain about 600,000 distinct CDR3 sequences, about a fifth of them seen just once; the ten biggest clones take up 8.4%. The receptor was isolated from an adult woman who had mild COVID-19 (a few samples of this study predate the infection). Cell type and time point are not known. J is TRBJ1-1 and V is TRBV29-1; D gene uncertain. What was sequenced was PBMCs or a T cell subset sorted from them (not recorded which). The CDR3 nucleotides read TGCAGCGTGGGGTTTGGGAACACTGAAGCTTTCTTT. It translates to CSVGFGNTEAFF.